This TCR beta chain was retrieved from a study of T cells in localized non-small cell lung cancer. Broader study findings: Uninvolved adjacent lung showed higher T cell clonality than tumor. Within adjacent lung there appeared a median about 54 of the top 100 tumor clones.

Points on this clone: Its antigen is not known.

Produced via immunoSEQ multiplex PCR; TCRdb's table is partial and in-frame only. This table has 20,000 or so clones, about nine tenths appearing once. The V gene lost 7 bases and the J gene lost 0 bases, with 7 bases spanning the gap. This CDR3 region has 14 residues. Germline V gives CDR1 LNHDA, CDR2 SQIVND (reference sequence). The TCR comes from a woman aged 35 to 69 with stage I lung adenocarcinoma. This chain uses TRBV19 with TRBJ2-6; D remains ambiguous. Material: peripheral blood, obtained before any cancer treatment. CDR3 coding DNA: TGTGCCAGTACCCCATTCTCTGGGGCCAACGTCCTGACTTTC. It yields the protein CASTPFSGANVLTF.